The rows below give T cell receptor beta chains drawn from one sample of a study of blood T cell repertoires in COVID-19. TCRdb keeps only in-frame clones here, not all; method: immunoSEQ multiplex PCR. The table lists about 130,000 clones, about 88% of them singletons. Sequencing input: PBMCs or T cells enriched from blood (not recorded which). The receptors were gathered from a woman aged 45-60 years who had recovered from COVID-19. CDR3s include the opening cysteine and the closing phenylalanine or tryptophan. The D gene is left open where the match is weak. A clone size is listed for some rows: how often the clone was seen (once, few, many), or a class if it is expanded.

D: .
size: .
J: TRBJ1-1
V: TRBV19
DNA: TGTGCCAGTTCGAGTGGGGGGTCCGGAGCTTTCTTT
CDR3: CASSSGGSGAFF

D: .
size: .
J: TRBJ1-3
V: TRBV2
DNA: TGTGCCAGCAGCTCTACCGGAGGGGTGGGAAACACCATATATTTT
CDR3: CASSSTGGVGNTIYF

D: .
size: .
J: TRBJ1-1
V: TRBV7-3
DNA: TGTGCCAGCAGCTTACTACACCCTTCGGGCACTGAAGCTTTCTTT
CDR3: CASSLLHPSGTEAFF

D: TRBD2
size: few
J: TRBJ2-1
V: TRBV5-1
DNA: TGCGCCAGCAGCTTGCCCTCAGCTAGCGGCCTCAATGAGCAGTTCTTC
CDR3: CASSLPSASGLNEQFF

D: .
size: few
J: TRBJ1-3
V: TRBV6-6
DNA: TGTGCCCGGAGAGCGGACTCTGGAAACACCATATATTTT
CDR3: CARRADSGNTIYF

D: .
size: .
J: TRBJ1-2
V: TRBV27
DNA: TGTGCCAGCAGTTTCAATGAGCGCAGAGTCTATGGCTACACCTTC
CDR3: CASSFNERRVYGYTF

D: .
size: .
J: TRBJ1-2
V: TRBV7-8
DNA: TGTGCCAGCAGCCCCCGGGGAGGCCCTTATGGCTACACCTTC
CDR3: CASSPRGGPYGYTF

D: .
size: .
J: TRBJ2-3
V: TRBV4-1
DNA: TGCGCCAGCAGCCCAAGACAGGTGTACACAGATACGCAGTATTTT
CDR3: CASSPRQVYTDTQYF

D: .
size: .
J: TRBJ2-7
V: TRBV11-2
DNA: TGTGCCAGCAGCTTAACGGGCAGGGACTACGAGCAGTACTTC
CDR3: CASSLTGRDYEQYF

D: .
size: .
J: TRBJ2-2
V: TRBV30
DNA: TGTGCCTGGAGTGTGCGGCATAACACCGGGGAGCTGTTTTTT
CDR3: CAWSVRHNTGELFF

D: TRBD1
size: .
J: TRBJ2-2
V: TRBV19
DNA: TGTGCCAGTAGTGCCCGAGGACAGGGGACCGGGGAGCTGTTTTTT
CDR3: CASSARGQGTGELFF

D: .
size: few
J: TRBJ1-5
V: TRBV5-4
DNA: TGTGCCAGCAGCCCCGATTTAGGGGTCAATCAGCCCCAGCATTTT
CDR3: CASSPDLGVNQPQHF

D: .
size: .
J: TRBJ1-1
V: TRBV5-1
DNA: TGCGCCAGCGCCTCCGGGACAAGATATACCAACACTGAAGCTTTCTTT
CDR3: CASASGTRYTNTEAFF

D: .
size: .
J: TRBJ2-6
V: TRBV5-1
DNA: TGCGCCAGCAGGGACAGCTTAAGCTCTGGGGCCAACGTCCTGACTTTC
CDR3: CASRDSLSSGANVLTF

D: .
size: .
J: TRBJ1-1
V: TRBV27
DNA: TGTGCCAGCAGTTTATTAGGAGAGAACACTGAAGCTTTCTTT
CDR3: CASSLLGENTEAFF

D: .
size: .
J: TRBJ2-2
V: TRBV18
DNA: TGTGCCAGCTCGCCCATCGGGACCGGGGGGAACACCGGGGAGCTGTTTTTT
CDR3: CASSPIGTGGNTGELFF

D: TRBD1
size: .
J: TRBJ1-4
V: TRBV5-1
DNA: TGCGCCAGCAGCTTTGAGCCGACAGGGGGTTTTGAAAAACTGTTTTTT
CDR3: CASSFEPTGGFEKLFF

D: TRBD2
size: .
J: TRBJ2-3
V: TRBV5-1
DNA: TGCGCCAGCAGAATGTCAGCGGGGGGGCTGACAGATACGCAGTATTTT
CDR3: CASRMSAGGLTDTQYF

D: TRBD2
size: .
J: TRBJ2-1
V: TRBV4-1
DNA: TGCGCCAGCAGCCAGCATAGGGATACTAGCGACCTTTACAATGAGCAGTTCTTC
CDR3: CASSQHRDTSDLYNEQFF

D: .
size: .
J: TRBJ2-2
V: TRBV4-2
DNA: TGTGCCAGCAGCCAACGTGCCGGGGAGCTGTTTTTT
CDR3: CASSQRAGELFF

D: .
size: .
J: TRBJ1-2
V: TRBV5-6
DNA: TGTGCCAGCAGCTTGTACAGGGCTTCTGGCTACACCTTC
CDR3: CASSLYRASGYTF

D: TRBD1
size: .
J: TRBJ1-6
V: TRBV5-1
DNA: TGCGCCAGCAGCTTGGAGGGGGCGGGTTCACCCCTCCACTTT
CDR3: CASSLEGAGSPLHF

D: TRBD2
size: .
J: TRBJ2-3
V: TRBV19
DNA: TGTGCCAGTAGTCGACTAGCGGGGGGCACCACAGATACGCAGTATTTT
CDR3: CASSRLAGGTTDTQYF

D: .
size: once
J: TRBJ1-5
V: TRBV10-2
DNA: TGCGCCAGCAGTCCACAGGGCTATGACCAGCCCCAGCATTTT
CDR3: CASSPQGYDQPQHF

D: .
size: .
J: TRBJ2-2
V: TRBV27
DNA: TGTGCCAGCACCCCAGGGGTTACCGGGGAGCTGTTTTTT
CDR3: CASTPGVTGELFF

D: .
size: .
J: TRBJ1-4
V: TRBV19
DNA: TGTGCCAGTAGTATAGGGCAGGGATCAACTAATGAAAAACTGTTTTTT
CDR3: CASSIGQGSTNEKLFF

D: .
size: .
J: TRBJ1-2
V: TRBV6-5
DNA: TGTGCCAGCAACTCCCTCAGGTTCTATGGCTACACCTTC
CDR3: CASNSLRFYGYTF

D: TRBD1
size: once
J: TRBJ1-2
V: TRBV2
DNA: TGTGCCAGCGCTGGGACAGGGAGTTTGTATGGCTACACCTTC
CDR3: CASAGTGSLYGYTF